The 22 T cell receptor beta chains presented below share a single source sample, sequenced in a study of cytomegalovirus exposure and HLA in healthy donors. 13 Jbeta primers and 60 Vbeta primers were used for the PCR. Using immunoSEQ multiplex PCR, the repertoire was profiled, and TCRdb retains in-frame clones only, with some absent. The table lists roughly 100,000 clones, more than 70% of them singletons. Specimen: PBMCs. Receptor source: a man aged 40-55 years in good health and CMV-seronegative.

The chain is built from TRBV5-4 and TRBJ2-7; the match to TRBD2 covers 8 bases. This CDR3 region has 13 residues. Germline trimming cut 7 bases from V and 6 bases from J; bases unmatched to any gene: 9. The germline CDR1 and CDR2 sequences are SGHNT and YYREEE (reference sequence). The CDR3 sequence is CASRQSGGGEQYF. CDR3 coding DNA: TGTGCCAGCCGCCAGTCCGGGGGGGGCGAGCAGTACTTC.

This clone came up a few times. The chain is built from TRBV6-1 and TRBJ1-5, with 11 bases fitting TRBD1. CDR1 and CDR2 (germline): MNHNS, SASEGT. Losses at the gene ends were 4 bases for V and 7 bases for J; bases not matched to a gene: 6. The CDR3 has 15 residues. The CDR3 DNA follows: TGTGCCAGCAGTGCGAGGACAGGGGGCTTCCAGCCCCAGCATTTT. It yields the protein CASSARTGGFQPQHF.

V is TRBV27 and J is TRBJ2-5, with TRBD1 matching over 8 bases. V lost 0 bases and J lost 1; bases outside the gene matches: 4. CDR1 is MNHEY and CDR2 is SMNVEV in the germline V gene (reference sequence). The CDR3 contains 16 residues. The CDR3 DNA follows: TGTGCCAGCAGTTTATCGACAGGGGCCTCCCAAGAGACCCAGTACTTC. Translated: CASSLSTGASQETQYF.

The chain links TRBV6-5 to TRBJ2-5; D call uncertain. The DNA end is more similar to TRBJ2-7, so the J call may be wrong. CDR3 size: 12 residues. The germline gives CDR1 MNHEY, CDR2 SVGAGI. DNA for the CDR3: TGTGCCAGCAGCCCTCGGAGCTACGAGCAGTACTTC. This sequence encodes CASSPRSYEQYF.

The chain uses TRBV5-6 and TRBJ2-3; 8 bases fit TRBD2. Germline CDR1 SGHDT, CDR2 YYEEEE. Losses at the gene ends were 0 bases for V and 2 bases for J; bases not matched to a gene: 8. The CDR3 is made up of 17 amino acids. Here the CDR3 DNA reads TGTGCCAGCAGCTTGGGGGGTAGCGGGGCAAACACAGATACGCAGTATTTT. Residues: CASSLGGSGANTDTQYF.

This chain uses TRBV18 with TRBJ1-1; D is unresolved. V was shortened by 3 bases and J by 8 bases, with 22 bases between the two germline ends. Per the germline V gene, CDR1 is KGHSH and CDR2 is LQKENI. CDR3 size: 16 residues. For the CDR3, the DNA is TGTGCCAGCTCACCCTTTGATTTAACAAATTTCTTAGAAGCTTTCTTT. Translation: CASSPFDLTNFLEAFF. Drawing the rest from reference TRBV18 and TRBJ1-1, the complete variable domain is NAGVMQNPRHLVRRRGQEARLRCSPMKGHSHVYWYRQLPEEGLKFMVYLQKENIIDESGMPKERFSAEFPKEGPSILRIQQVVRGDSAAYFCASSPFDLTNFLEAFFGQGTRLTVV.

The rearrangement joins TRBV7-6 to TRBJ2-3; perhaps TRBD2 as D (7 bases). The CDR3 is made up of 18 amino acids. V gave up 5 bases and J gave up 1 base, with 22 bases separating them. Germline lookup yields CDR1 SGHVS and CDR2 FNYEAQ. This CDR3 is CASSGLGGGIQGTDTQYF. The CDR3 DNA sequence: TGTGCCAGCAGCGGGTTAGGGGGGGGGATCCAGGGCACAGATACGCAGTATTTT.

V and J are TRBV5-5 and TRBJ2-2; D gene unclear. This CDR3 comprises 17 residues. Germline V gene data show CDR1 as SGHKS and CDR2 as YYEKEE (reference sequence). The V and J ends lost 0 bases and 0 bases respectively, with 12 bases between them. CDR3 protein: CASSLGHQLANTGELFF. The DNA for the CDR3 is TGTGCCAGCAGCTTGGGACACCAGCTCGCGAACACCGGGGAGCTGTTTTTT.

The chain is built from TRBV6-1 and TRBJ2-7; 10 nucleotides align to TRBD2. Trimming at V came to 6 bases and at J to 2 bases, leaving 7 bases not matched to a gene. Germline V gene lookup returns CDR1 MNHNS and CDR2 SASEGT. The CDR3 extends over 15 amino acids. The CDR3 sequence is CASRYGLAVTYEQYF. The CDR3 nucleotides read TGTGCCAGCAGGTACGGACTAGCGGTTACCTACGAGCAGTACTTC.

In this sample, this clone turned up a few times. The rearrangement uses TRBV5-4 and TRBJ1-1; TRBD1 matches at 7 bases. This CDR3 contains 17 residues. The germline CDR1 and CDR2 sequences are SGHNT and YYREEE (reference sequence). The junction had 13 bases not matched to a gene; V was cut back by 4 bases and J by 1 base. CDR3 residues: CASSPNRGPNPNTEAFF. As DNA, the CDR3 is TGTGCCAGCAGCCCGAACAGGGGCCCAAATCCGAACACTGAAGCTTTCTTT.

This sequence joins TRBV7-9 and TRBJ2-7; 7 bases are a match to TRBD1. The trim removed 4 bases at V and 4 bases at J, leaving 10 bases unmatched. This CDR3 has 15 amino acids. The germline V gene encodes CDR1 SEHNR and CDR2 FQNEAQ (reference sequence). Here the CDR3 reads CASSSPGQTLYEQYF. The CDR3 DNA sequence: TGTGCCAGCAGCTCACCGGGACAGACTTTATACGAGCAGTACTTC.

The V call is TRBV5-1, the J call TRBJ2-5, with D uncertain. The DNA end is more similar to TRBJ2-7, so the J call may be wrong. This CDR3 region has 11 residues. CDR1 and CDR2 from the germline V gene are SGHRS and YFSETQ. CDR3 nucleotides: TGCGCCAGCACCCTGGGCTACGAGCAGTACTTC. This translates into CASTLGYEQYF.

This sequence joins TRBV19 and TRBJ2-4, with TRBD2 as a possible D gene (5 bases). The ends were cut back, 5 bases at V and 1 base at J, with 12 bases in the middle. The CDR3 is 15 amino acids. Per the germline V gene, CDR1 is LNHDA and CDR2 is SQIVND (reference sequence). The CDR3 nucleotides read TGTGCCAGTAGTGACCTCGGGGATGCCAAAAACATTCAGTACTTC. Protein product: CASSDLGDAKNIQYF.

The chain is built from TRBV2 and TRBJ2-1, with 8 bases aligning to TRBD2. After removal of 4 bases from V and 0 bases from J, the junction contained 5 bases not matched to a gene. Germline V gene lookup returns CDR1 SNHLY and CDR2 FYNNEI. The CDR3 runs to 16 residues. The CDR3 DNA reads as TGTGCCAGCAGTGTAGGGACTAGAACCTCCTACAATGAGCAGTTCTTC. Encoded protein: CASSVGTRTSYNEQFF.

The chain employs TRBV4-1 and TRBJ2-5; 10 nucleotides agree with TRBD2. Germline V gene lookup returns CDR1 MGHRA and CDR2 YSYEKL. The CDR3 covers 15 residues. Losses at the gene ends were 1 base for V and 1 base for J; bases not matched to a gene: 0. CDR3 sequence: CASSQASGGQETQYF. The CDR3, as DNA: TGCGCCAGCAGCCAAGCTAGCGGGGGCCAAGAGACCCAGTACTTC.

The chain employs TRBV6-1 and TRBJ1-6; possibly TRBD1 for D (6 bases). Germline assignment: CDR1 MNHNS and CDR2 SASEGT. Trimming pared 0 bases from V and 9 bases from J, leaving 18 bases between. There are 17 residues in the CDR3. The CDR3 reads CASSEALGPGVTSPLHF. In DNA, the CDR3 is TGTGCCAGCAGTGAAGCGCTAGGACCAGGGGTAACTTCACCCCTCCACTTT.

V and J are TRBV11-3 and TRBJ2-1; D might be TRBD1 (6 bases). The germline gives CDR1 SGHNT, CDR2 YENEEA. Trimming took off 1 base at V and 5 bases at J, with 12 bases between the two ends. The CDR3 extends over 15 amino acids. The CDR3 reads CASSLGWAGDNEQFF. The CDR3, as DNA: TGTGCCAGCAGCTTAGGTTGGGCAGGGGACAATGAGCAGTTCTTC.

The V gene is TRBV5-5, the J gene TRBJ2-2; 11 bases are a match to TRBD1. V shed 1 base, J shed 3 bases, and the junction held 5 bases outside the gene matches. The germline V gene encodes CDR1 SGHKS and CDR2 YYEKEE (reference sequence). There are 17 residues in the CDR3. This CDR3 reads CASSLRTGGTYTGELFF. CDR3 nucleotides: TGTGCCAGCAGCTTGAGGACAGGGGGCACTTACACCGGGGAGCTGTTTTTT.

This clone was detected once. The chain has TRBV18 and TRBJ2-7; TRBD1 matches 8 bases. CDR1 is KGHSH, CDR2 LQKENI, per germline. The CDR3 extends over 14 amino acids. V shed 7 bases and J 5 bases; nucleotides not matched to a gene: 10. CDR3 residues: CASCTRTGLDEQYF. CDR3 coding DNA: TGTGCCAGCTGCACAAGGACAGGGCTGGACGAGCAGTACTTC.

The chain has TRBV9 and TRBJ1-5; no firm D call. V gave up 0 bases and J gave up 9 bases, with 10 bases separating them. The CDR3 spans 13 residues. The germline gives CDR1 SGDLS, CDR2 YYNGEE. The CDR3 spells CASSVGQAGPQHF. The DNA of the CDR3 is TGTGCCAGCAGCGTAGGTCAAGCAGGGCCCCAGCATTTT. The whole variable domain, remainder taken from reference TRBV9 and TRBJ1-5, is DSGVTQTPKHLITATGQRVTLRCSPRSGDLSVYWYQQSLDQGLQFLIQYYNGEERAKGNILERFSAQQFPDLHSELNLSSLELGDSALYFCASSVGQAGPQHFGDGTRLSIL.

The chain couples TRBV28 to TRBJ2-2; D gene unclear. The CDR3 is 16 amino acids. V lost 3 bases and J lost 6, with 17 bases in between. Germline V gene lookup returns CDR1 MDHEN and CDR2 SYDVKM. This CDR3 reads CASSFSGSLSSGELFF. For the CDR3, the DNA is TGTGCCAGCAGTTTCTCCGGGTCCCTATCATCCGGGGAGCTGTTTTTT.

The chain is built from TRBV4-2 and TRBJ2-7, with 10 nucleotides matching TRBD2. V trimming: 0 bases; J trimming: 3 bases; junction bases outside the gene matches: 8. The CDR3 covers 17 residues. The germline CDR1 and CDR2 sequences are LGHNA and YNFKEQ. This chain's CDR3 is CASSQDGLGTSDYEQYF. The CDR3 DNA reads TGTGCCAGCAGCCAAGATGGATTGGGGACTAGCGACTACGAGCAGTACTTC.